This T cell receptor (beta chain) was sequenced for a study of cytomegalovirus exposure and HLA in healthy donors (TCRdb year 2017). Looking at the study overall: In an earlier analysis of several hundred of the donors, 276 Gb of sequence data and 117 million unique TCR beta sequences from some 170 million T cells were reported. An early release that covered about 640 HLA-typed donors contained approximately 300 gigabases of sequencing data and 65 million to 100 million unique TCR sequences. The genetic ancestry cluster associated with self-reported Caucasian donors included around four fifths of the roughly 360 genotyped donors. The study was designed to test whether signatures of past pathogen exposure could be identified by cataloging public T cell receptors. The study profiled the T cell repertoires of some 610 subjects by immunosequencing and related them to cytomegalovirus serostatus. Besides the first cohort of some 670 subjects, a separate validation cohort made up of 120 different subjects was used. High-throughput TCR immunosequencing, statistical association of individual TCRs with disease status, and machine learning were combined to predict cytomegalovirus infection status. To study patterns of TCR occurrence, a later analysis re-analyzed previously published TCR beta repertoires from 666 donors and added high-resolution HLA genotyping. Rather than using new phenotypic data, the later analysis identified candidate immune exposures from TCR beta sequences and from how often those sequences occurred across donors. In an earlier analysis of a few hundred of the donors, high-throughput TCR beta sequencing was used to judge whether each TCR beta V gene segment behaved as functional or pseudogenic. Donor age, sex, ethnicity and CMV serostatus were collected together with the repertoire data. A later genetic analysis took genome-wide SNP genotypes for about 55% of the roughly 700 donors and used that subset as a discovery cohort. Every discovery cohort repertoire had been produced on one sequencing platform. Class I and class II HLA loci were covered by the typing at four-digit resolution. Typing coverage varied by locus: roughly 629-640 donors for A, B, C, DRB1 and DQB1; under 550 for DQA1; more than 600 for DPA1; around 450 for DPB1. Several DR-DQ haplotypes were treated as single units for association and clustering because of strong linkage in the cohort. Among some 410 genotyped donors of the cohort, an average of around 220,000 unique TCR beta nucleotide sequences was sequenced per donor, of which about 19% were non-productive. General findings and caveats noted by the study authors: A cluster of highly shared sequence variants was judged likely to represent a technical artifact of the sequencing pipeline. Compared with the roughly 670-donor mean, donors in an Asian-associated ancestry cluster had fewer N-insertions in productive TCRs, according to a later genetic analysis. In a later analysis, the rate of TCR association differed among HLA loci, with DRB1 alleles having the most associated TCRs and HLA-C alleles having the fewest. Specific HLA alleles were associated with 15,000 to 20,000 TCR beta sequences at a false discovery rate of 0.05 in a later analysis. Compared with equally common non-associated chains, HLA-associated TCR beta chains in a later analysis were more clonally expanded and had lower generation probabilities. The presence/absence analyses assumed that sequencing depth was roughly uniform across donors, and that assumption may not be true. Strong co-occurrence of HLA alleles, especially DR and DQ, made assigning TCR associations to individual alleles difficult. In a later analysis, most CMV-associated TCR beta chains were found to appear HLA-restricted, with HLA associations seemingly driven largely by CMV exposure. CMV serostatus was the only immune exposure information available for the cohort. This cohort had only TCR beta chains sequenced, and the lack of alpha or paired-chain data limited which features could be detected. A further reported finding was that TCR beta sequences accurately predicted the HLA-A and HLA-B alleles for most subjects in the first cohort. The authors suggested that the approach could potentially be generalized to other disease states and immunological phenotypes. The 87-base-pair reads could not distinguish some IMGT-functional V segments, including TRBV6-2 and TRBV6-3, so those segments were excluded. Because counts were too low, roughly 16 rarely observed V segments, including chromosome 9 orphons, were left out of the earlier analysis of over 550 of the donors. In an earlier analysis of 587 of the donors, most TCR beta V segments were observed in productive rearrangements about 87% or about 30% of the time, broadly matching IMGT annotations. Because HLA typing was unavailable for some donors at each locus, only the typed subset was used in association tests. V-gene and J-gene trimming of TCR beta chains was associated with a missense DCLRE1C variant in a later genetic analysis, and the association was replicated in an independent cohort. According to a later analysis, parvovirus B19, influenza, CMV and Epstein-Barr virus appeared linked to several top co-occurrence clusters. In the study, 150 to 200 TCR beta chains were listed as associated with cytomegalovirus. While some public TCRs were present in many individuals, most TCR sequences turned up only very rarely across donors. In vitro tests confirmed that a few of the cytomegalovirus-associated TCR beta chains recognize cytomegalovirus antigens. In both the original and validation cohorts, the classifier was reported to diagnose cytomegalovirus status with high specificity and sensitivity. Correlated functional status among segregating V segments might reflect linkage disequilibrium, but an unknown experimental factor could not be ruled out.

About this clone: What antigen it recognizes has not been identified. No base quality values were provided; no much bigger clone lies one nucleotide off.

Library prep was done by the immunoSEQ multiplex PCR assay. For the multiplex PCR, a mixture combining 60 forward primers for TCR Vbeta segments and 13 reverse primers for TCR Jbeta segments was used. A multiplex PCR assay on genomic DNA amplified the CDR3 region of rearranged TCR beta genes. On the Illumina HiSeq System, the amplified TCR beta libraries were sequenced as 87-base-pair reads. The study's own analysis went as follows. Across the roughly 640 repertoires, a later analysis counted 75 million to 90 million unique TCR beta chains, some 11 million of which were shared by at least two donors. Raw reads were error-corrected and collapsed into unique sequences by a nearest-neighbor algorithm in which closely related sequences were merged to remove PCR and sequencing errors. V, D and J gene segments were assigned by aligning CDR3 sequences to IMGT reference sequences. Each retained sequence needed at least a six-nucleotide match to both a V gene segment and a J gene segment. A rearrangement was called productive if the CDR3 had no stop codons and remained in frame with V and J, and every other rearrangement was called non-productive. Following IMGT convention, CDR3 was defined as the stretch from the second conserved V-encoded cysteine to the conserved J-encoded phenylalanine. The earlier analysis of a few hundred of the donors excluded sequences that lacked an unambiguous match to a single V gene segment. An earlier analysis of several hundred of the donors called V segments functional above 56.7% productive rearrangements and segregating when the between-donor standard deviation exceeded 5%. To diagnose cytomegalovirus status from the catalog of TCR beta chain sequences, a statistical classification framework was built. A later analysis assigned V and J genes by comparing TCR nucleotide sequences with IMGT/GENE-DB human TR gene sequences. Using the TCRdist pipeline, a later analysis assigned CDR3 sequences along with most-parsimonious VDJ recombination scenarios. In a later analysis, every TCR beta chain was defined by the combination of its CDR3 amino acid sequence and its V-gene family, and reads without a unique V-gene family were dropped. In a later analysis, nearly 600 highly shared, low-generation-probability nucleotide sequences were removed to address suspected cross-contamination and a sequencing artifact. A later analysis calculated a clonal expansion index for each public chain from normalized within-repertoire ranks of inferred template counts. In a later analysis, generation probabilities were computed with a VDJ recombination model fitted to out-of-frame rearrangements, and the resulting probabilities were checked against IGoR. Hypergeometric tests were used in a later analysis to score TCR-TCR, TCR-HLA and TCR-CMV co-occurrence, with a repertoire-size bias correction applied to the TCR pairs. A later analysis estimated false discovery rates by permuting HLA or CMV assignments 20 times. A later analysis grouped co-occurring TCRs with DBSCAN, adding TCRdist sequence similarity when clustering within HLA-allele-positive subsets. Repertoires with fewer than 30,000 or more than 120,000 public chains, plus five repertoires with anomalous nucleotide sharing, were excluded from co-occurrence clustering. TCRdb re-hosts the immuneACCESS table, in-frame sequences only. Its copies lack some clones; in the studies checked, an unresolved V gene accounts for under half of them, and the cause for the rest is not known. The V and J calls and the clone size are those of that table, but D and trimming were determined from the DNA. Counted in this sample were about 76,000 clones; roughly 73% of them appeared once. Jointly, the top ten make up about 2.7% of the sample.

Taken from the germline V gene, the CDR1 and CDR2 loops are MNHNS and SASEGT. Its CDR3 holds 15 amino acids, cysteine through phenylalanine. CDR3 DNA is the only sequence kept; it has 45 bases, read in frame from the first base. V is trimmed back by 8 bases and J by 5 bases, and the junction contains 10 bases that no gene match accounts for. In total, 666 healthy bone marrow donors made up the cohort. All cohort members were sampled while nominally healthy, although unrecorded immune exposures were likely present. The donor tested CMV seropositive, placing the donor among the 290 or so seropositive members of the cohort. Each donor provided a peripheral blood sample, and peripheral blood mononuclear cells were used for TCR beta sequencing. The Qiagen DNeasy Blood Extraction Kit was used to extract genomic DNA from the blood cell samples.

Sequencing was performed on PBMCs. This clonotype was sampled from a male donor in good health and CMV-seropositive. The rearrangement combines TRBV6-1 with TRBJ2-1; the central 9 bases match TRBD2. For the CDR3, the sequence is CASWPGLAPNNEQFF. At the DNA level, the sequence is TGTGCCAGCTGGCCGGGACTAGCCCCCAACAATGAGCAGTTCTTC.